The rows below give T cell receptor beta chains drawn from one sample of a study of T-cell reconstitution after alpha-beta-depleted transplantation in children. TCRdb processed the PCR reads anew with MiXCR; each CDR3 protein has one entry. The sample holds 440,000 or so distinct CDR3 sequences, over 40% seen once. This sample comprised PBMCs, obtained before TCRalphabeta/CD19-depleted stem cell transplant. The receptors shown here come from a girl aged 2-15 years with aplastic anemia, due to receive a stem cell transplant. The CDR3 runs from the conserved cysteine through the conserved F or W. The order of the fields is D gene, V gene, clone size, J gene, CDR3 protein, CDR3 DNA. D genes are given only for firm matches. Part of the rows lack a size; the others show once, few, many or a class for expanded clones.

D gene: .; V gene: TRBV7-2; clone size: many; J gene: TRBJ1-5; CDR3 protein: CASSDRAGIQPQHF; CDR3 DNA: TGTGCCAGCAGCGATAGGGCAGGGATTCAGCCCCAGCATTTT
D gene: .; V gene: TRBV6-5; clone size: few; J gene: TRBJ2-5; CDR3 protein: CASSYSIGGAGETQYF; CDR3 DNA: TGTGCCAGCAGTTACTCGATAGGCGGGGCGGGGGAGACCCAGTACTTC
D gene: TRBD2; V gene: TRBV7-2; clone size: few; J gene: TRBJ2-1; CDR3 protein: CASSLPGTSTNEQFF; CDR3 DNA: TGTGCCAGCAGCTTACCGGGGACTAGCACCAATGAGCAGTTCTTC
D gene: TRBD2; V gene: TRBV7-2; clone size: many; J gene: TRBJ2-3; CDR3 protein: CASSLQTSGLTDTQYF; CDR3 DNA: TGTGCCAGCAGCTTGCAGACTAGCGGGCTCACAGATACGCAGTATTTT
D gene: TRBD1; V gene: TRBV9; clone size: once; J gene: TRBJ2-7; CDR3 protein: CASSASGTVRDEQYF; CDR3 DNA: TGTGCCAGCAGCGCCTCCGGGACAGTAAGGGACGAGCAGTACTTC
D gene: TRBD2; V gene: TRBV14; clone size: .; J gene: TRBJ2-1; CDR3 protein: CASSQETGGPDNEQFF; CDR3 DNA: TGTGCCAGCAGCCAAGAAACGGGAGGGCCCGACAATGAGCAGTTCTTC
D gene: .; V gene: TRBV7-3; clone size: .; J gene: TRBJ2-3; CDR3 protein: CASSLLASPSTDTQYF; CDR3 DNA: TGTGCCAGCAGCTTATTGGCTAGCCCTAGCACAGATACGCAGTATTTT
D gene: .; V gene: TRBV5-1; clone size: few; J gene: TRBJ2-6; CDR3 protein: CASSLDRLRGANVLTF; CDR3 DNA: TGCGCCAGCAGCTTGGACAGGCTTCGTGGGGCCAACGTCCTGACTTTC
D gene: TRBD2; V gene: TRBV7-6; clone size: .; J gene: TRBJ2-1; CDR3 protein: CASSLTPSGRAWNEQFF; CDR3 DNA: TGTGCCAGCAGCTTAACCCCTAGCGGGAGGGCCTGGAATGAGCAGTTCTTC
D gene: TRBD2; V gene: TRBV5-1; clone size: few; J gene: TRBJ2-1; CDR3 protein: CASSLDTSGYNEQFF; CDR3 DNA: TGCGCCAGCAGCTTGGATACTAGCGGCTACAATGAGCAGTTCTTC
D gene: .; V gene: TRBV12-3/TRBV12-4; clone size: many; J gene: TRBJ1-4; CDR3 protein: CASSAPSVGKNEKLFF; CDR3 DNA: TGTGCCAGCAGTGCGCCCAGCGTGGGGAAAAATGAAAAACTGTTTTTT
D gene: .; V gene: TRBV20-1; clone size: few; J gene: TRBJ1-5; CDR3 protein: CSARAVGGRSGQPQHF; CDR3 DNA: TGCAGTGCTAGAGCAGTAGGGGGGCGCAGCGGTCAGCCCCAGCATTTT
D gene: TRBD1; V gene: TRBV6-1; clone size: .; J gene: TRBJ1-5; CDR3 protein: CASSRGQPYSNQPQHF; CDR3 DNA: TGTGCCAGCAGTCGGGGACAGCCTTATAGCAATCAGCCCCAGCATTTT
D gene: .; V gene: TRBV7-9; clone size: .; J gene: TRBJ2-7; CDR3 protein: CASSKVRGEGYEQYF; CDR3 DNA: TGTGCCAGCAGCAAAGTGAGAGGGGAAGGGTACGAGCAGTACTTC
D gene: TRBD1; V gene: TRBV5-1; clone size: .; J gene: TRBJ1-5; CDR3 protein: CASSWSGQGDQPQHF; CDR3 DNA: TGCGCCAGCAGCTGGTCGGGACAGGGCGATCAGCCCCAGCATTTT
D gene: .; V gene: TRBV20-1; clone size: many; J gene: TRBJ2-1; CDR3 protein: CSAIGRPYNEQFF; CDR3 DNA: TGCAGTGCTATTGGGAGGCCCTACAATGAGCAGTTCTTC
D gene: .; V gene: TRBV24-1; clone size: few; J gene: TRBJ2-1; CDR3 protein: CATSDGPTDEQFF; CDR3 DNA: TGTGCCACCAGTGATGGTCCTACGGATGAGCAGTTCTTC
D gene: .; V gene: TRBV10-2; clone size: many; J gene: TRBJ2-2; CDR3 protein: CASRRGDNTGELFF; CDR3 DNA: TGCGCCAGCAGGAGGGGAGATAACACCGGGGAGCTGTTTTTT
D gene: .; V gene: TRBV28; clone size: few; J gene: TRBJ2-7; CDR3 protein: CASTRQPYEQYF; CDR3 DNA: TGTGCCAGCACCCGACAGCCCTACGAGCAGTACTTC
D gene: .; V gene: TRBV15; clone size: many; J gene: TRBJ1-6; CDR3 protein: CATSRDPLDLALHF; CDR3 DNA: TGTGCCACCAGCAGAGACCCGCTGGACTTAGCCCTCCACTTT
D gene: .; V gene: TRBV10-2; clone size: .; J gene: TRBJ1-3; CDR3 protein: CASSDRGRRNAIYF; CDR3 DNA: TGCGCCAGCAGTGACAGGGGACGCAGAAACGCCATATATTTT
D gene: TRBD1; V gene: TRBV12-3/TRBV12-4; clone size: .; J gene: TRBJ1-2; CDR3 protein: CASRQGALLYGYTF; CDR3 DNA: TGTGCCAGCAGACAGGGGGCGCTTTTGTATGGCTACACCTTC
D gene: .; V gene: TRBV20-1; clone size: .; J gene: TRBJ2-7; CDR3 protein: CSATPSQLGEQYF; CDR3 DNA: TGCAGTGCTACCCCCAGCCAACTAGGCGAGCAGTACTTC
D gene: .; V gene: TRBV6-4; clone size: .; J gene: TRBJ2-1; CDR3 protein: CASSDQKGRAAQGHCYNEQFF; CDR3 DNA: TGTGCCAGCAGTGACCAGAAAGGTCGAGCGGCCCAAGGACATTGCTACAATGAGCAGTTCTTC
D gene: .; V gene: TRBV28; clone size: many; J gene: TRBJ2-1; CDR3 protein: CASSTGPTGYEQFF; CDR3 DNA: TGTGCCAGCAGTACAGGGCCTACAGGCTATGAGCAGTTCTTC
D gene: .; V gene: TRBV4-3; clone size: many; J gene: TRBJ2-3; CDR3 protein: CASSQDLSGGIGDTQYF; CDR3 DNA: TGCGCCAGCAGCCAAGATCTTAGTGGCGGGATCGGAGATACGCAGTATTTT
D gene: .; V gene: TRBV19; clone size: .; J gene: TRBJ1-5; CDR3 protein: CATRIKYGTGRNQPQHF; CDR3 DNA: TGTGCCACCCGGATAAAGTATGGGACTGGGAGGAATCAGCCCCAGCATTTT
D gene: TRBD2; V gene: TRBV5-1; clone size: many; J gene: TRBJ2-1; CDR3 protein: CASSSGTSGRQFF; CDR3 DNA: TGCGCCAGCAGCTCCGGGACTAGCGGGAGGCAGTTCTTC
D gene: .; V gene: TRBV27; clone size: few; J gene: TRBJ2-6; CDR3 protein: CASLPYSGANVLTF; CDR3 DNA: TGTGCCAGCTTGCCGTACTCTGGGGCCAACGTCCTGACTTTC
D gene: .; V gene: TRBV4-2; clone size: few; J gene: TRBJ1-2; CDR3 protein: CASSQAGGGYGYTF; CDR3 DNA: TGTGCCAGCAGCCAAGCGGGAGGGGGCTATGGCTACACCTTC
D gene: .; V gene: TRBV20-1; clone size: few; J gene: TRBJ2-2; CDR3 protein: CSAPIPGYTGELFF; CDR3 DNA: TGCAGTGCCCCGATCCCCGGTTACACCGGGGAGCTGTTTTTT
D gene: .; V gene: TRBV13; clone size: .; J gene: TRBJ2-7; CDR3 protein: CASSPMQRTLRGQYF; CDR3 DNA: TGTGCCAGCAGCCCCATGCAACGCACACTCCGTGGGCAGTACTTC
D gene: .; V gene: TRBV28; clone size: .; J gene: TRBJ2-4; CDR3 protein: CANQTPPNIQYF; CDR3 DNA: TGTGCCAACCAAACTCCACCAAACATTCAGTACTTC
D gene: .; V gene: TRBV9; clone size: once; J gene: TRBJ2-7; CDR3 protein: CASSGGGGGNEQYF; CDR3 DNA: TGTGCCAGCAGCGGCGGGGGAGGGGGCAACGAGCAGTACTTC
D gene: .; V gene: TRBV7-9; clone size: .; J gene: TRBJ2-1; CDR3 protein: CASSLEWIGQFF; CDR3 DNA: TGTGCCAGCAGCTTGGAGTGGATTGGGCAGTTCTTC
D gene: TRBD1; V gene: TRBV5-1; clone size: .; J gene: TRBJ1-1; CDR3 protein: CASSLQGTGLSTEAFF; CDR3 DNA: TGCGCCAGCAGCCTGCAGGGGACAGGGCTCAGCACTGAAGCTTTCTTT
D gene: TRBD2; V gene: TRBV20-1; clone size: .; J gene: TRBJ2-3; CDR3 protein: CSGTKREGSLDTQYF; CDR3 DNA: TGCAGTGGAACAAAGCGGGAGGGTTCGCTAGATACGCAGTATTTT
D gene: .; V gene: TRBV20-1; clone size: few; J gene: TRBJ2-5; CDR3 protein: CSARGGAQETQYF; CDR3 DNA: TGCAGTGCTAGGGGCGGGGCCCAAGAGACCCAGTACTTC
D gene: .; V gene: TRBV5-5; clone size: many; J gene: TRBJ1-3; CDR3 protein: CASIGISRTIYF; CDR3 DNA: TGTGCCAGTATAGGGATCAGTCGCACCATATATTTT
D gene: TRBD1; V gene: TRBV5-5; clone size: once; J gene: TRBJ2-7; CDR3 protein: CASSLQGKSYEQYF; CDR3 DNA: TGTGCCAGCAGCTTACAGGGGAAGTCCTACGAGCAGTACTTC
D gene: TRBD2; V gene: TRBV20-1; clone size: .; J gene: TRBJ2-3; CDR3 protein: CSARPGLAGVKGTDTQYF; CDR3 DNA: TGCAGTGCTAGACCGGGACTAGCGGGGGTAAAGGGGACAGATACGCAGTATTTT
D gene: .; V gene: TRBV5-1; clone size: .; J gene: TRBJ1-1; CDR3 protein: CASGRGGKGDTEAFF; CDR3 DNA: TGCGCCAGCGGCCGGGGGGGGAAAGGGGACACTGAAGCTTTCTTT
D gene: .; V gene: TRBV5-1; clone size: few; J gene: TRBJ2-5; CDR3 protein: CASSLAAGALSETQYF; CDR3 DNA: TGCGCCAGCAGCTTGGCAGCAGGGGCCCTGTCAGAGACCCAGTACTTC
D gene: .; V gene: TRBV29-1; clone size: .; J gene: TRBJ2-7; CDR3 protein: CSVGSLPPGEQYF; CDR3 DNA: TGCAGCGTTGGATCATTGCCGCCAGGCGAGCAGTACTTC
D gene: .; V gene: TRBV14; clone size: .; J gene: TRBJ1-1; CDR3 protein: CASSQGRNQNGDGAFF; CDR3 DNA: TGTGCCAGCAGCCAAGGGAGGAATCAAAACGGCGACGGAGCTTTCTTT